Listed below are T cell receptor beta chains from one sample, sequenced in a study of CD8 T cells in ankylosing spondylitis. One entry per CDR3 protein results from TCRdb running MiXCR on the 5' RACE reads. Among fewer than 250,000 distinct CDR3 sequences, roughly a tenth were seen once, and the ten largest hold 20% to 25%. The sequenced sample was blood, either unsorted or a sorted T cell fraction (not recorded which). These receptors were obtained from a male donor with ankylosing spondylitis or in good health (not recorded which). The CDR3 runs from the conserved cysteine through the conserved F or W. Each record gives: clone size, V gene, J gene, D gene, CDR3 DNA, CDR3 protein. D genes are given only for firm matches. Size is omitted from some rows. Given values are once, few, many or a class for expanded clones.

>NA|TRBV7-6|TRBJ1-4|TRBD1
TGTGCCAGCAGCCCCTACGGGACAGGGGGCGGTGGGGAAAAACTGTTTTTT
CASSPYGTGGGGEKLFF
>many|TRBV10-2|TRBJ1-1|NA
TGCGCCAGCAGTCAGGGTCCCACTGAAGCTTTCTTT
CASSQGPTEAFF
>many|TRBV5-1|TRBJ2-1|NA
TGCGCCAGCCATCTCGTTAGAGGGGGTTTTATAGGTGAGCAGTTCTTC
CASHLVRGGFIGEQFF
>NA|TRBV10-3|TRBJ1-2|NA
TGTGCCATCAGTGGGGGGGACGGCGTAGGCCACACCTTC
CAISGGDGVGHTF
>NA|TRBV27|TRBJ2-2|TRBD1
TGTGCCAGCAGCACAGACCCGGGACAGAAAAACGGGGAGCTGTTTTTT
CASSTDPGQKNGELFF
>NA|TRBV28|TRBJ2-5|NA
TGTGCCAGCAATTTCGGGGGAATCGGGGAGACCCAGTACTTC
CASNFGGIGETQYF
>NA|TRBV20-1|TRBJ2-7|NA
TGCAGTGCTAGAGATCATCTCGGAGGGGGTAGGAACGAGCAGTACTTC
CSARDHLGGGRNEQYF
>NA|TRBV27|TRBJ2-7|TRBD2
TGTGCCAGCAGTTATGGGCCTAGCGGGGCTTACGAGCAGTACTTC
CASSYGPSGAYEQYF
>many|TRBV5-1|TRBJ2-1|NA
TGCGCCAGCAGCTTACGGACAGCAAGGGATGAGCAGTTCTTC
CASSLRTARDEQFF
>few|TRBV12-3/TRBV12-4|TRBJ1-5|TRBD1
TGTGCCAGCAGTAGGTCACAGGGGGCTGGAAGCAATCAGCCCCAGCATTTT
CASSRSQGAGSNQPQHF
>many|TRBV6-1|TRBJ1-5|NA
TGTGCCAGCAGTCCTTGGGGTCAGAACAATCAGCCCCAGCATTTT
CASSPWGQNNQPQHF
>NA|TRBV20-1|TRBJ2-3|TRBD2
TGCAGTGCTTTAGCGGGGGGGATAGATACGCAGTATTTT
CSALAGGIDTQYF
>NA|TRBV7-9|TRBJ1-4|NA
TGTGCCAGCAGCCCCGGCTTTGATGAAAAACTGTTTTTT
CASSPGFDEKLFF
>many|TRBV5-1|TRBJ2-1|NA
TGCGCCAGCAGCTTGCGTGCCGGGGACAATGAGCAGTTCTTC
CASSLRAGDNEQFF
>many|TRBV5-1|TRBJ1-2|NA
TGCGCCAGCAGCTTAGGGGACGTCTATGGCTACACCTTC
CASSLGDVYGYTF
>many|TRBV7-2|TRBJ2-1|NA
TGTGCCAGCAGCTTCGTAGGGTACAATGAGCAGTTCTTC
CASSFVGYNEQFF
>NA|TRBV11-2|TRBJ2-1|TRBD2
TGTGCCAGCAGCTTGGGGGGAAGTAGGACTAGCGGCTACAATGAGCAGTTCTTC
CASSLGGSRTSGYNEQFF
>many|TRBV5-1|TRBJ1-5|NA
TGCGCCAGCAGGGTGGCGCCGGGAGATAATCAGCCCCAGCATTTT
CASRVAPGDNQPQHF
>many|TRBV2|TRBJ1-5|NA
TGTGCCAGCAGTGTAGGGGTCAATCAGCCCCAGCATTTT
CASSVGVNQPQHF
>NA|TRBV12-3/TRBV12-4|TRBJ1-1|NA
TGTGCCAGCAGCCGCCCGCAGGGGACCACTGAAGCTTTCTTT
CASSRPQGTTEAFF
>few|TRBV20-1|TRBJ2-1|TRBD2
TGCAGTGCTAGAGACCCTAGCGGGGGCCCCCCTTACAATGAGCAGTTCTTC
CSARDPSGGPPYNEQFF
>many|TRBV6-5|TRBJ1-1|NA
TGTGCCAGCAGTTACGCGGGGGGGCTCGACACTGAAGCTTTCTTT
CASSYAGGLDTEAFF
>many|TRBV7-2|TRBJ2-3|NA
TGTGCCAGCAGCCCAGGACGGGTAGATACGCAGTATTTT
CASSPGRVDTQYF
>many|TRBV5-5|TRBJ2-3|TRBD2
TGTGCCAGCAGCCCCGGAGGACTAGCGGGGGGATCAGATACGCAGTATTTT
CASSPGGLAGGSDTQYF
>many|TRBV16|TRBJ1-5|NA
TGTGCCAGCACCAACGGGGGGTTTTATAGCAATCAGCCCCAGCATTTT
CASTNGGFYSNQPQHF
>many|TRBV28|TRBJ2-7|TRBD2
TGTGCCAGCAGAACCCCCCGGAGGGCGGGGGGTCGTAGCTCCTACGAGCAGTACTTC
CASRTPRRAGGRSSYEQYF
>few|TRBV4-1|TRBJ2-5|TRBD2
TGCGCCAGCAGCCAAGAGGGAAGCGGGGGAGAGACCCAGTACTTC
CASSQEGSGGETQYF
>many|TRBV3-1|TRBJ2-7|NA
TGTGCCAGCAGCCAAGATATCGAAGGCGAGCAGTACTTC
CASSQDIEGEQYF
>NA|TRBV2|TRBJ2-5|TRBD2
TGTGCCAGCCTTTGGGAGGGCGCGGACCAAGAGACCCAGTACTTC
CASLWEGADQETQYF
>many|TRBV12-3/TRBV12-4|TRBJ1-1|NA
TGTGCCAGCAGCCCCACCGGGACACCCGCTGAAGCTTTCTTT
CASSPTGTPAEAFF
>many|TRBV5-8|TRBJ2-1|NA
TGTGCCAGTGGCGGCGGTGAGCAGTTCTTC
CASGGGEQFF
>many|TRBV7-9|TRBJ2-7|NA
TGTGCCAGCAGCCCCTGGAGGACCTACGAGCAGTACTTC
CASSPWRTYEQYF
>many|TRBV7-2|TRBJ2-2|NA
TGTGCCAGCAGCTTAGAAGACACCGGGGAGCTGTTTTTT
CASSLEDTGELFF
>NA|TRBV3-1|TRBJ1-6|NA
TGTGCCAGCAGCCAGAAAAATTCACCCCTCCACTTT
CASSQKNSPLHF
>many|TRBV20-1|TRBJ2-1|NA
TGCAGTGCTAGAGAGATCCGGAGGGTGGGTGAGCAGTTCTTC
CSAREIRRVGEQFF
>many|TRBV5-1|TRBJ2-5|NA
TGCGCCAGCAGCTTCGACGGGGGTGAGACCCAGTACTTC
CASSFDGGETQYF